This T cell receptor (beta chain) stems from a study of blood T cell repertoires in COVID-19. Study information: The United States, Italy and Spain supplied acute and convalescent COVID-19 samples.

V dropped 3 bases and J dropped 5; count of bases not matched to a gene: 3. The CDR3 is 14 amino acids. Germline CDR1 SGHTA, CDR2 FQGNSA. Per the original methods: It was from reference gene primer amplification that nucleated cell counts were estimated. Data came from immunoSEQ multiplex PCR; TCRdb stores just in-frame clones and leaves some out. The DNA gave D and trimming, while V, J and clone size come from that table. The data contain around 190,000 clones, roughly nine tenths of them singletons. Material: peripheral blood. The chain has TRBV7-2 and TRBJ2-5; 10 bases align to TRBD1. This sequence was found in a man aged 70 or older with active or convalescent COVID-19. CDR3 sequence: CASSFTGQGETQYF. As DNA, the CDR3 is TGTGCCAGCAGCTTTACGGGACAGGGGGAGACCCAGTACTTC. The full variable domain, its missing parts supplied by reference TRBV7-2 and TRBJ2-5, is GAGVSQSPSNKVTEKGKDVELRCDPISGHTALYWYRQSLGQGLEFLIYFQGNSAPDKSGLPSDRFSAERTGGSVSTLTIQRTQQEDSAVYLCASSFTGQGETQYFGPGTRLLVL.